This record looks at one TCR beta chain sequence and its context. Its target is unknown. Patients got 3 mg/kg IV nivolumab weeks 1, 4, 7, 10, then biweekly through week 26. The table came from immunoSEQ multiplex PCR; TCRdb's copy has only in-frame clones and leaves some out. The repertoire consists of 15,000 to 20,000 clones, with approximately 81% occurring once and the leading ten covering under 30%. The CDR3 runs 15 residues. Germline V gene lookup returns CDR1 SEHNR and CDR2 FQNEAQ (reference sequence). Trimming left V 4 bases short and J 2 bases short, with 13 bases between. This sample is drawn from a study of ipilimumab plus nivolumab after autologous stem cell transplantation. Overall study: A median of roughly 8 nivolumab and 4 or 5 ipilimumab doses were given. Both relapsed and primary refractory DLBCL were included. Study observations and caveats: Per the authors, repertoire, Treg and microbiota data justify further study.

This clonotype originated in a male donor with diffuse large B-cell lymphoma. This sequence joins TRBV7-9 and TRBJ2-3; D could derive from TRBD1 or TRBD2 (5 bases each). The source was PBMCs, collected in a trial of ipilimumab plus nivolumab as post-transplant consolidation. The CDR3 nucleotides are TGTGCCAGCAGCTCGACAGCGGCGGTCACAGATACGCAGTATTTT. Amino acids: CASSSTAAVTDTQYF.